This TCR beta chain originates from a study of blood T cell repertoires in COVID-19 (dated by TCRdb to between 2020 and 2021). A note on the overall study: Collaborator samples came from the United States, Italy and Spain and covered acute and convalescent phases of COVID-19. HLA class I and class II types, where available, came from metadata supplied by the sample provider rather than from assay-based typing. Samples were obtained from the ongoing ImmuneRACE study (first 160 participants) and from about 1,300 subjects provided by 6 global collaborators. A de-identified subject ID, COVID-19 status, age in years and sex were almost always included in the sample metadata. The repertoires were released in a freely available public database meant as a resource for research on the immune response to SARS-CoV-2. Deeply sampled blood TCRbeta repertoires from subjects exposed to, actively infected with, or recovered from COVID-19 were included in the dataset. The material from the prospective study consisted of cDNA or gDNA derived from T cells, B-cell-depleted T cells, or PBMCs. Results the study describes overall, beyond this receptor: The amount of clinical and demographic metadata varied by source and participant and was provided uncurated.

TCRbeta CDR3 regions were amplified from genomic DNA using the immunoSEQ Assay, a bias-controlled multiplex PCR. Regarding the original processing steps: Within the assay, amplification of reference gene primers was used to estimate how many nucleated cells each sample contained. Sequence reads were collapsed and filtered to measure the absolute abundance of every unique TCRbeta CDR3 rearrangement. For each sample, productive Simpson clonality was calculated as the square root of Simpson's diversity index over productive rearrangements. TCRdb provides this immuneACCESS table in a form limited to in-frame rearrangements. Some clones are lacking; in checked studies, under half of them reflect an unresolved V gene, and why the rest are absent is not known. From that table come the V and J calls and clone size; the DNA was used to work out D and trimming. Recorded for this sample are about 170,000 clones; around 89% of them occurred a single time. Roughly 0.8% of the sample comes from the top ten.

As for this clone: Its binding antigen is unknown. No base-level quality is on record; no much larger clone is a single base apart.

In the prospective study, participants were roughly 18 to 100 years old, resided in fewer than 25 geographic areas of the United States, and were enrolled through a virtual design. In the prospective study, cohorts were assigned on the basis of participant-reported clinical history obtained from a screening survey and a study questionnaire. Recovered participants in ImmuneRACE Cohort 3 were defined by two consecutive negative NP/OP PCR tests, clearance by a healthcare professional, or resolution of symptoms. In the prospective study, mobile phlebotomists collected whole blood, serum and a nasopharyngeal or oropharyngeal swab from each participant. Participants in the prospective study had the option to provide additional blood draws and questionnaires over a 2-month period. Before DNA extraction, blood samples from the prospective study were shipped at room temperature or frozen. The source material was PBMCs or T cells enriched from blood (not recorded which). The sequence derives from a woman aged 18-30 years who had recovered from COVID-19.

The CDR3: CASSYKGLARERLRDEQYF. The DNA is as follows: TGTGCCAGCAGTTATAAGGGACTAGCCCGAGAAAGGCTTCGTGACGAGCAGTACTTC. The rearranged segments are TRBV6-2 or TRBV6-3 and TRBJ2-7, with 9 middle bases fitting TRBD2. Compared with germline, V lacks 3 bases and J lacks 5 bases; bases without a gene match: 20. The CDR3 covers 19 residues, taking in both the cysteine and the phenylalanine. The sequence is cut down to CDR3 DNA, 57 bases in frame from base 1. CDR1 and CDR2 are drawn from the germline V gene: MNHEY, SVGEGT.